The next 30 T cell receptor beta chains were all read from a single sample in a study of cytomegalovirus exposure and HLA in healthy donors. Researchers ran the PCR with 60 Vbeta and 13 Jbeta primers. Profiled with immunoSEQ multiplex PCR; TCRdb holds only in-frame clones, not every one. The sample lists around 150,000 clones; roughly 79% were seen once. Material for sequencing was PBMCs. The source is a woman aged 25 to 39 in good health and CMV-seronegative.

In the case of this clone: It is unclear where the CDR3 begins or ends on the DNA, so no DNA is shown, and the CDR3 is as TCRdb lists it. The chain has TRBV30 and TRBJ1-6; the table calls TRBD1, which could not be checked here. Germline CDR1 GTSNPN, CDR2 SVGIG (reference sequence). The CDR3 comprises 13 residues, both ends counted. CDR3 amino acids: CAWSVGVGSPPHF.

This clone was seen only a few times. The chain recombines TRBV4-3 with TRBJ2-3, with 9 bases aligning to TRBD1. V was clipped by 1 base and J by 4 bases; unmatched bases: 3. CDR1 and CDR2 (germline): LGHNA, YSLEER. This CDR3 comprises 15 residues. CDR3 sequence (DNA): TGCGCCAGCAGCCAAGGACAGGGGGGGGCAGATACGCAGTATTTT. It specifies CASSQGQGGADTQYF.

The chain is built from TRBV6-5 and TRBJ2-7; 9 nucleotides line up with TRBD1. Looked up from germline, CDR1 is MNHEY and CDR2 is SVGAGI. The length of the CDR3 is 14 residues. Trimming took 8 bases from V and 2 from J; bases not matched to a gene: 7. CDR3 sequence: CASLGRQGAYEQYF. The CDR3, as DNA: TGTGCCAGCCTAGGGCGACAGGGGGCCTACGAGCAGTACTTC.

This rearrangement joins TRBV11-2 to TRBJ2-4; D may be TRBD2 (6 bases). The germline V and J ends were trimmed by 5 bases and 1 base, with 24 bases remaining between them. Germline V lookup: CDR1 SGHAT, CDR2 FQNNGV. This CDR3 region has 19 residues. DNA of the CDR3: TGTGCCAGCAGCCGGAACCGACACGCGGAGGGGAGGGCCAAAAACATTCAGTACTTC. Translation: CASSRNRHAEGRAKNIQYF.

V and J are TRBV30 and TRBJ1-2; D gene unclear. The V gene lost 2 bases and the J gene lost 6 bases, with 7 bases spanning the gap. The germline gives CDR1 GTSNPN, CDR2 SVGIG (reference sequence). The CDR3 has 11 residues. This chain's CDR3 is CAWSRGDGYTF. In DNA, the CDR3 is TGTGCCTGGAGTCGGGGAGATGGCTACACCTTC.

The V and J genes are TRBV6-4 and TRBJ2-3; 10 nucleotides agree with TRBD2. The CDR3 consists of 15 residues. Per germline, CDR1 MRHNA and CDR2 SNTAGT. Trimming at V came to 2 bases and at J to 6 bases, leaving 5 bases not matched to a gene. The CDR3 sequence is CASSDGPSGGDTQYF. The CDR3 DNA follows: TGTGCCAGCAGTGACGGGCCTAGCGGGGGCGATACGCAGTATTTT.

This chain links TRBV6-5 with TRBJ1-1, with D uncertain. Germline V gives CDR1 MNHEY, CDR2 SVGAGI. Between the trimmed V and J ends, which lost 5 bases and 7 bases, there was a span of 14 bases. This CDR3 region has 13 residues. The CDR3 reads CASSDPGDIEAFF. The CDR3 coding sequence is TGTGCCAGCAGTGACCCAGGTGACATTGAAGCTTTCTTT.

The chain couples TRBV29-1 to TRBJ2-2; D is unclear. The CDR3 extends over 13 amino acids. Germline lookup yields CDR1 SQVTM and CDR2 ANQGSEA. Trimming took 5 bases from V and 3 from J, leaving 10 bases between them. The CDR3 nucleotides read TGCAGCGTTCAGTCACCCGACACCGGGGAGCTGTTTTTT. It translates to CSVQSPDTGELFF.

V and J are TRBV30 and TRBJ2-7, with 9 bases matching TRBD1. V was pared by 0 bases and J by 5 bases, with 17 bases of the junction left unmatched. Looked up from germline, CDR1 is GTSNPN and CDR2 is SVGIG (reference sequence). CDR3 size: 18 residues. CDR3 nucleotide sequence: TGTGCCTGGAGTGTAGGGGTCGTCGGGACAGGGATATCCGACGAGCAGTACTTC. Amino acid sequence: CAWSVGVVGTGISDEQYF.

The V call is TRBV5-1, the J call TRBJ2-5; D gene ambiguous. The CDR3 contains 12 residues. The V and J ends lost 0 bases and 5 bases respectively, with 5 bases between them. The germline V gene has CDR1 SGHRS and CDR2 YFSETQ. The CDR3: CASSLVRETQYF. In DNA, the CDR3 is TGCGCCAGCAGCTTGGTCAGGGAGACCCAGTACTTC.

This rearrangement joins TRBV6-6 to TRBJ1-5; D is possibly TRBD1 (5 bases). This CDR3 contains 16 residues. The V gene's germline CDR1 is MNHNY and CDR2 SVGAGI (reference sequence). The ends were cut back, 2 bases at V and 1 base at J, with 12 bases in the middle. CDR3 amino acids: CASSYGQGGSNQPQHF. Here the CDR3 DNA reads TGTGCCAGCAGTTACGGCCAGGGCGGAAGCAATCAGCCCCAGCATTTT.

The rearrangement joins TRBV6-1 to TRBJ2-5, with 14 bases aligning to TRBD2. The trim removed 1 base at V and 0 bases at J, leaving 4 bases unmatched. This CDR3 region has 18 residues. In germline, CDR1 is MNHNS, CDR2 SASEGT. In nucleotides, the CDR3 is TGTGCCAGCAGTGAAGGGACTAGCGGGGGGCGGTACCAAGAGACCCAGTACTTC. Translated: CASSEGTSGGRYQETQYF.

This chain links TRBV27 with TRBJ1-1, with 8 bases aligning to TRBD1. This CDR3 comprises 13 residues. V trimming: 1 base; J trimming: 7 bases; junction bases outside the gene matches: 2. Germline CDR1 is MNHEY and CDR2 is SMNVEV (reference sequence). DNA of the CDR3: TGTGCCAGCAGTTTATTGGGGACAGGTGAAGCTTTCTTT. As protein: CASSLLGTGEAFF.

The rearrangement joins TRBV30 to TRBJ2-6, with 9 bases matching TRBD1. Germline values: CDR1 GTSNPN, CDR2 SVGIG (reference sequence). The length of the CDR3 is 14 residues. V was clipped by 8 bases and J by 3 bases; unmatched bases: 5. The CDR3 DNA follows: TGTGCCAGGGGACAGGGCGGTGGGGCCAACGTCCTGACTTTC. Its protein is CARGQGGGANVLTF.

The V and J genes are TRBV19 and TRBJ1-1; tentatively, D is TRBD1 (6 bases). CDR1 LNHDA and CDR2 SQIVND come from the germline V gene (reference sequence). This CDR3 has 14 residues. V was shortened by 3 bases and J by 4 bases, with 12 bases between the two germline ends. The CDR3 DNA follows: TGTGCCAGTAGTATCAGACAGGCCCTCACTGAAGCTTTCTTT. Encoded protein: CASSIRQALTEAFF.

This sequence joins TRBV28 and TRBJ2-7; the D gene is possibly TRBD1 (5 bases). Trimming took 2 bases from V and 1 from J, leaving 12 bases between them. Germline CDR1 MDHEN, CDR2 SYDVKM. CDR3 length equals 15 residues. This CDR3 reads CASSLTYRLSYEQYF. Here the CDR3 DNA reads TGTGCCAGCAGTTTAACATACAGGTTGTCCTACGAGCAGTACTTC.

On this clone: A junction end diverges from the germline sequence, so it may reflect a read error. The rearrangement joins TRBV7-9 to TRBJ2-7, with 7 bases lining up with TRBD1. Germline-derived CDR1 and CDR2 are SEHNR and FQNEAQ (reference sequence). The CDR3 loop spans 13 amino acids. The CDR3 coding sequence is TGTTCCAGCAGCTCGGGACAGTCCGACAAGCAGTACTTC. It encodes CSSSSGQSDKQYF.

This rearrangement joins TRBV2 to TRBJ1-1; perhaps TRBD1 as D (6 bases). This CDR3 spans 14 amino acids. The V gene lost 0 bases and the J gene lost 9 bases, with 14 bases spanning the gap. The germline CDR1 and CDR2 sequences are SNHLY and FYNNEI. CDR3 nucleotides: TGTGCCAGCAGTGAAGCCAGGGGATCCTCCAAAGCTTTCTTT. Its protein is CASSEARGSSKAFF.

This sequence joins TRBV6-1 and TRBJ1-2, with TRBD1 matching 7 bases. The CDR3 is 14 residues long. Germline trimming cut 4 bases from V and 7 bases from J; bases unmatched to any gene: 9. CDR1 and CDR2 from the germline V gene are MNHNS and SASEGT. DNA for the CDR3: TGTGCCAGCAGTGGGCCGGGACAGTCATCTGGCTACACCTTC. Protein product: CASSGPGQSSGYTF.

V gene TRBV27 combines with J gene TRBJ1-2; the match to TRBD1 covers 11 bases. Germline values: CDR1 MNHEY, CDR2 SMNVEV (reference sequence). The V gene end was trimmed by 2 bases and the J gene end by 8 bases; junction bases not matched to a gene: 10. CDR3 length equals 16 residues. CDR3 in DNA: TGTGCCAGCAGTTTAATAGGGACAGGGGGAGAAGGCGGCTACACCTTC. It codes for CASSLIGTGGEGGYTF.

The chain employs TRBV29-1 and TRBJ2-1; D unclear. Germline V lookup: CDR1 SQVTM, CDR2 ANQGSEA. The CDR3 contains 12 residues. Trimming took off 3 bases at V and 8 bases at J, with 11 bases between the two ends. CDR3 DNA: TGCAGCGTTGATTTTGGTCGAGATGAGCAGTTCTTC. Its translation is CSVDFGRDEQFF.

The chain couples TRBV27 to TRBJ2-7; D is ambiguous. This CDR3 contains 15 residues. V was clipped by 6 bases and J by 0 bases, with 15 bases between them. Germline CDR1 is MNHEY and CDR2 is SMNVEV (reference sequence). The CDR3 is CASRTRFPSSYEQYF. The CDR3 DNA sequence: TGTGCCAGCAGAACACGATTTCCCAGCTCCTACGAGCAGTACTTC.

The chain is built from TRBV2 and TRBJ1-1; TRBD1 is a possible D gene (5 bases). The germline CDR1 and CDR2 sequences are SNHLY and FYNNEI. V was trimmed by 6 bases and J by 0 bases, leaving 11 bases between them. The CDR3 consists of 14 residues. The CDR3 here is CASSAGRVNTEAFF. The DNA for the CDR3 is TGTGCCAGCAGCGCGGGACGGGTGAACACTGAAGCTTTCTTT.

V usage is TRBV9 and J usage is TRBJ2-7; 10 bases align to TRBD1. Germline V lookup: CDR1 SGDLS, CDR2 YYNGEE. The CDR3 is made up of 16 amino acids. V trimming: 4 bases; J trimming: 6 bases; junction bases outside the gene matches: 13. CDR3 nucleotide sequence: TGTGCCAGCAGCTCACCGGGACAGGGGAGAGAGAGCGAGCAGTACTTC. Protein: CASSSPGQGRESEQYF.

The V gene is TRBV5-6, the J gene TRBJ1-2, with TRBD1 matching over 8 bases. CDR3 size: 17 residues. Trimming removed 1 base from V and 7 bases from J; junction bases left unmatched: 15. Germline CDR1 SGHDT, CDR2 YYEEEE. The CDR3 spells CASSLSGTGSRPGGYTF. In DNA form, the CDR3 reads TGTGCCAGCAGCTTGTCCGGGACAGGCTCCCGTCCCGGTGGCTACACCTTC.

The rearrangement joins TRBV9 to TRBJ2-1; possible D gene TRBD2, 5 bases. There are 12 residues in the CDR3. The V end lost 5 bases, the J end lost 9 bases, and 12 bases lay between the germline ends. Germline assignment: CDR1 SGDLS and CDR2 YYNGEE. CDR3 in amino acids: CASRNGVGEQFF. The CDR3 DNA sequence: TGTGCCAGCAGGAACGGGGTCGGTGAGCAGTTCTTC.

The chain is built from TRBV15 and TRBJ2-7; 7 bases are shared with TRBD2. The CDR3 spans 15 residues. J gave up 2 bases and V 6 bases, and 10 bases lay outside the gene matches. CDR1 LNHNV and CDR2 YYDKDF come from the germline V gene (reference sequence). CDR3 protein: CATRDHGGRTYEQYF. DNA of the CDR3: TGTGCCACCAGGGATCACGGGGGGAGAACCTACGAGCAGTACTTC.

The V gene is TRBV15, the J gene TRBJ1-1; no firm D call. The CDR3 has 13 amino acids. Per the germline V gene, CDR1 is LNHNV and CDR2 is YYDKDF (reference sequence). V lost 3 bases and J 1 base, leaving 6 bases between the germline ends. The CDR3 DNA sequence: TGTGCCACCAGCAGGGGCAAGAACACTGAAGCTTTCTTT. It codes for CATSRGKNTEAFF. Drawing the rest from reference TRBV15 and TRBJ1-1, the complete variable domain is DAMVIQNPRYQVTQFGKPVTLSCSQTLNHNVMYWYQQKSSQAPKLLFHYYDKDFNNEADTPDNFQSRRPNTSFCFLDIRSPGLGDTAMYLCATSRGKNTEAFFGQGTRLTVV.

Concerning this clone itself: At one boundary the junction diverges from the germline segment, which might be a read error. The gene calls are TRBV7-2 and TRBJ2-2, with 8 bases aligning to TRBD1. Germline assignment: CDR1 SGHTA and CDR2 FQGNSA. The CDR3 length is 17 residues. CDR3 nucleotides: TGTGCCAGCACCTTAAACTCAGGGGGCGCCGGGCGCGGGGAGCTGTTTTTT. This codes for CASTLNSGGAGRGELFF.

The chain is built from TRBV11-2 and TRBJ1-1, with 7 bases aligning to TRBD1. The CDR3 is made up of 13 amino acids. The germline CDR1 and CDR2 sequences are SGHAT and FQNNGV. Trimming took 3 bases from V and 6 from J; bases not matched to a gene: 4. This CDR3 is CASSFRQGSEAFF. The CDR3 coding sequence is TGTGCCAGCAGCTTTAGACAGGGCTCTGAAGCTTTCTTT.